Below, one T cell receptor (beta chain) is given with its context. The sample comes from a study of T-cell reconstitution after alpha-beta-depleted transplantation in children. The length of the CDR3 is 17 residues. The germline V gene has CDR1 SEHNR and CDR2 FQNEAQ (reference sequence). Trimming left V 5 bases short and J 7 bases short, with 23 bases between. This sample's TCRbeta library carried unique molecular identifier barcodes. MiXCR was run by TCRdb on the PCR reads, yielding one entry per CDR3 protein. The sample carries around 680,000 distinct CDR3 sequences, about 15% recorded once. This TCR came from a human donor who donated a stem cell graft to a child with acute myeloid leukemia. This chain connects TRBV7-9 to TRBJ1-4, with TRBD1 as a possible D gene (5 bases). Material: PBMCs from the stem cell graft donor, obtained from the stem cell graft. The CDR3 region has the DNA TGTGCCAGCAGCGGCGGGACCCTTGGCAGGGCGGGTGAAAAACTGTTTTTT. It specifies CASSGGTLGRAGEKLFF.